The entry below describes one T cell receptor beta chain. This record belongs to a study of blood T cell repertoires in COVID-19. This CDR3 spans 12 amino acids. Between the trimmed V and J ends, which lost 6 bases and 1 base, there was a span of 6 bases. Germline V gene data show CDR1 as MNHEY and CDR2 as SVGAGI. Method: immunoSEQ multiplex PCR; TCRdb's copy keeps in-frame clones and lacks some. The table lists more than 150,000 clones, around four fifths of them singletons, with about an eighth in the top ten. Cohorts were determined from participant-reported clinical history. For recovered donors of Cohort 3, there were two negative PCRs, clearance, or symptom resolution.

The receptor comes from a middle-aged man who had recovered from COVID-19. Sample: PBMCs or T cells enriched from blood (not recorded which). The J gene is TRBJ1-1, the V gene TRBV6-5; D remains unclear. The CDR3 loop reads CASRRGNTEAFF. The DNA for the CDR3 is TGTGCCAGCAGACGGGGGAACACTGAAGCTTTCTTT.